This T cell receptor beta chain was documented in a study of Ad26.COV2.S vaccination and SARS-CoV-2 variants. The CDR3 runs 19 residues. Trimming took 4 bases from V and 0 from J; bases not matched to a gene: 14. Germline V CDR1 and CDR2: SGHTA, FQGNSA. Findings and caveats of the study: Reported post-vaccination CD8+ and CD4+ T cell responses to spike showed substantial breadth. Analyses of TCR breadth and depth may have underestimated total T cell responses.

This table comes from immunoSEQ multiplex PCR, and its TCRdb copy is limited to in-frame clones, with some not included. The table lists fewer than 500,000 clones, over 75% of them singletons. Described treatment: over 15 received Ad26.COV2.S at low or high dose, single or two shots; 5 received placebo; per-sample allocation not given. Sampling occurred on day 63 after the first vaccine or placebo injection. Comments on this clone: Its antigen remains unknown.

The sample in question was peripheral blood, obtained in a trial of Ad26.COV2.S vaccine versus placebo. The clonotype comes from a person aged 18 to 65 who received the Ad26.COV2.S COVID-19 vaccine or a placebo. The V and J genes are TRBV7-2 and TRBJ2-1; TRBD2 matches at 8 bases. The CDR3 protein is CASSWPHVSGASSYNEQFF. The CDR3 region has the DNA TGTGCCAGCAGCTGGCCTCATGTTAGCGGGGCGAGCTCCTACAATGAGCAGTTCTTC.